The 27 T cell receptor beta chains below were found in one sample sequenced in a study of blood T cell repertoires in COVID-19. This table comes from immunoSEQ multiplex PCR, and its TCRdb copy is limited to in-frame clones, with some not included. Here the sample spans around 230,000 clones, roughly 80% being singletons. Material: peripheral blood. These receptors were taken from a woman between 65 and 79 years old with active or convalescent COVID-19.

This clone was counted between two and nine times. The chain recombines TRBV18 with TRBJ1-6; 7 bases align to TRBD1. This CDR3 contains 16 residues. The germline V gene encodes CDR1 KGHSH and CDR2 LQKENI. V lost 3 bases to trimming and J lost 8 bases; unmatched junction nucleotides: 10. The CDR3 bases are TGTGCCAGCTCACCCAGTGAGGGGGCCTCGTATTCACCCCTCCACTTT. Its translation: CASSPSEGASYSPLHF.

The CDR3 reads CASSPPSGQGFEQYF. The DNA for the CDR3 is TGTGCCAGCTCACCACCTTCGGGACAGGGTTTCGAGCAGTACTTC. This chain uses TRBV18 with TRBJ2-7, with TRBD1 matching 9 bases. Germline values: CDR1 KGHSH, CDR2 LQKENI. The V and J ends lost 0 bases and 6 bases, in that order; junction bases with no gene match: 6. The CDR3 is 15 residues long.

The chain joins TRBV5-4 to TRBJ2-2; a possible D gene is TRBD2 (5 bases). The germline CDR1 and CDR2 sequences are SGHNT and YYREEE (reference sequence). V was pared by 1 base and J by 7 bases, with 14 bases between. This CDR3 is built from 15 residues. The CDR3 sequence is CASSLKGLGSGELFF. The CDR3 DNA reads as TGTGCCAGCAGCTTGAAAGGACTTGGGAGCGGGGAGCTGTTTTTT.

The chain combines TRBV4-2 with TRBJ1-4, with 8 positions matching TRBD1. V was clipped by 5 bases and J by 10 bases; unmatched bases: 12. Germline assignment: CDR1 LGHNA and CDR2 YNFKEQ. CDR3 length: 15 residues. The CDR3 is CASSSDRGPVGKLFF. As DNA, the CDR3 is TGTGCCAGCAGCTCAGACAGGGGTCCCGTTGGAAAACTGTTTTTT.

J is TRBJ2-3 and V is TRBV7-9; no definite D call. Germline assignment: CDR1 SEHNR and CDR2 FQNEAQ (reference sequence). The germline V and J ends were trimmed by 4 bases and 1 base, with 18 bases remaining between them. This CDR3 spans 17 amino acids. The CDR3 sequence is CASSSPAFIGRTDTQYF. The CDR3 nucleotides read TGTGCCAGCAGCTCTCCTGCTTTCATTGGGCGCACAGATACGCAGTATTTT.

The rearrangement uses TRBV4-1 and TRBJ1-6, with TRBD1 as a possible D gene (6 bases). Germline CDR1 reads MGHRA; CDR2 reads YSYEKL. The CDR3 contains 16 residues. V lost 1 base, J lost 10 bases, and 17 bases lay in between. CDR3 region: CASSQASDSHRSPLHF. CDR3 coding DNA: TGCGCCAGCAGCCAAGCCTCGGACAGTCATCGGTCACCCCTCCACTTT.

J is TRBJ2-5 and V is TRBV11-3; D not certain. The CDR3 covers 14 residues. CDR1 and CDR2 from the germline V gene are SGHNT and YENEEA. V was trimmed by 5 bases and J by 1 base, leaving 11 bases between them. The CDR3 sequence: CASSADGSQETQYF. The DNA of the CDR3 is TGTGCCAGCAGCGCAGATGGCTCCCAAGAGACCCAGTACTTC.

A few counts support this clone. CDR3 sequence (DNA): TGTGCCAGCAGCTTAGGATCAGGGGGTACAACCTACGAGCAGTACTTC. Translating gives CASSLGSGGTTYEQYF. The chain joins TRBV7-9 to TRBJ2-7; 7 nucleotides align to TRBD1. The V gene end was trimmed by 1 base and the J gene end by 2 bases; junction bases not matched to a gene: 8. The CDR3 is made up of 16 amino acids. Germline V gene lookup returns CDR1 SEHNR and CDR2 FQNEAQ (reference sequence).

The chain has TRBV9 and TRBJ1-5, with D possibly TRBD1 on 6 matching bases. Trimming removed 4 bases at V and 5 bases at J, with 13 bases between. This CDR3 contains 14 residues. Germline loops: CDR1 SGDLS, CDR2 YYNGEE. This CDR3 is CASSPPGTYQPQHF. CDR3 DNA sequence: TGTGCCAGCAGCCCCCCGGGGACATATCAGCCCCAGCATTTT.

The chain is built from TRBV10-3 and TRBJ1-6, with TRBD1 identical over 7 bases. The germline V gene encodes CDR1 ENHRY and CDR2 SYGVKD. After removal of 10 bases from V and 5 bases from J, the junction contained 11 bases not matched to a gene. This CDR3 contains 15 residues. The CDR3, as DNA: TGTGCCACCCGGGACAGTCCGAACCATAATTCACCCCTCCACTTT. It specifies CATRDSPNHNSPLHF.

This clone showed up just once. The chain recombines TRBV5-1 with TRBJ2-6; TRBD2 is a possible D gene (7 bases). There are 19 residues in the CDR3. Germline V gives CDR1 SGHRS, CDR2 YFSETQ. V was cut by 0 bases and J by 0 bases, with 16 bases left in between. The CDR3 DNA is TGCGCCAGCAGCTTGGGGGCGGGGGCGCCTTCCTCTGGGGCCAACGTCCTGACTTTC. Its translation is CASSLGAGAPSSGANVLTF. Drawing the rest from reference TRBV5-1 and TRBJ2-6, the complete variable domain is KAGVTQTPRYLIKTRGQQVTLSCSPISGHRSVSWYQQTPGQGLQFLFEYFSETQRNKGNFPGRFSGRQFSNSRSEMNVSTLELGDSALYLCASSLGAGAPSSGANVLTFGAGSRLTVL.

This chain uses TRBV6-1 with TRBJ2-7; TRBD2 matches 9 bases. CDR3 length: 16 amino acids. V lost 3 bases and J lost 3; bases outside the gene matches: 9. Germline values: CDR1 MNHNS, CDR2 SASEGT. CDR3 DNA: TGTGCCAGCAGTGACTTCCCCAGCGGGAGGCTCTACGAGCAGTACTTC. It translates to CASSDFPSGRLYEQYF.

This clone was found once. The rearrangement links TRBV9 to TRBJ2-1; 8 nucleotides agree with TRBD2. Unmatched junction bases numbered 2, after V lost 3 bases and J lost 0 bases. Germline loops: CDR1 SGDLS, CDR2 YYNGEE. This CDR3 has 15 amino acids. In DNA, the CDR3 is TGTGCCAGCAGCGCGAGCGGGAGCTCCTACAATGAGCAGTTCTTC. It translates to CASSASGSSYNEQFF.

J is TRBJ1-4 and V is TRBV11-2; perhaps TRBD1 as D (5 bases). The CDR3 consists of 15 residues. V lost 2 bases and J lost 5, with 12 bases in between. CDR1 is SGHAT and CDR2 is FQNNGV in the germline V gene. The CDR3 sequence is CASSLKDRHNEKLFF. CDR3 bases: TGTGCCAGCAGCTTAAAAGACAGACACAATGAAAAACTGTTTTTT.

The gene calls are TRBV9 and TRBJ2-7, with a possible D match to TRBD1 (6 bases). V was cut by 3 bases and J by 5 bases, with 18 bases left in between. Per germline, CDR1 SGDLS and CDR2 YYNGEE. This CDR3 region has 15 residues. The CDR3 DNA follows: TGTGCCAGCAGCGCCTGGGGAAGGGGGATCGACGAGCAGTACTTC. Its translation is CASSAWGRGIDEQYF.

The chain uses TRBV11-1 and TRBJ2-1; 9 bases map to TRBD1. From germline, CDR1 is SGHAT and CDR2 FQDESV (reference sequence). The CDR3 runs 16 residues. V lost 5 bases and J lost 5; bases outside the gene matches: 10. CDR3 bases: TGTGCCAGCAGCGCCTACGGGACAGGGTCCGACAATGAGCAGTTCTTC. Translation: CASSAYGTGSDNEQFF.

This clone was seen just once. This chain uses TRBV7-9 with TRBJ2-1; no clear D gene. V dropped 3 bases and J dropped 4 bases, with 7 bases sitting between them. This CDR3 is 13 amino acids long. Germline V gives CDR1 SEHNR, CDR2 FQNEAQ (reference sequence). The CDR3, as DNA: TGTGCCAGCAGCTTGTCGAGGTACAATGAGCAGTTCTTC. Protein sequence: CASSLSRYNEQFF.

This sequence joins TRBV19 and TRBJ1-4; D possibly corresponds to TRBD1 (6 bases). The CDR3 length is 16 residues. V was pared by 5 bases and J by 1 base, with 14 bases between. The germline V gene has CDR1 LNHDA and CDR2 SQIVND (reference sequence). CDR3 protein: CASSWQGRGTNEKLFF. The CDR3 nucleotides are TGTGCCAGTAGTTGGCAGGGGAGGGGAACTAATGAAAAACTGTTTTTT.

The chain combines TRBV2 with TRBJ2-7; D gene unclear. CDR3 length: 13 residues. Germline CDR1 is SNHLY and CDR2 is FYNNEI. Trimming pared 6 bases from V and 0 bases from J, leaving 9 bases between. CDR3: CASRLTLSYEQYF. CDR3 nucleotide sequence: TGTGCCAGCAGGCTGACACTCTCCTACGAGCAGTACTTC.

Here the CDR3 reads CATSRDRGTVEQYF. CDR3 nucleotide sequence: TGTGCCACCAGCAGAGATAGAGGGACAGTGGAGCAGTACTTC. J is TRBJ2-7 and V is TRBV15, with 7 bases that match TRBD1. This CDR3 spans 14 amino acids. Per the germline V gene, CDR1 is LNHNV and CDR2 is YYDKDF (reference sequence). V was pared by 0 bases and J by 7 bases, with 6 bases of the junction left unmatched.

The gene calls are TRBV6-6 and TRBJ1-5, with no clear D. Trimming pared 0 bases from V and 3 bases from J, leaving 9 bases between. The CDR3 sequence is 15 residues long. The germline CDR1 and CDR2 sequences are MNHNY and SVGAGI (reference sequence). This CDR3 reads CASSYSGRDNQPQHF. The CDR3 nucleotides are TGTGCCAGCAGTTACTCTGGGAGGGACAATCAGCCCCAGCATTTT.

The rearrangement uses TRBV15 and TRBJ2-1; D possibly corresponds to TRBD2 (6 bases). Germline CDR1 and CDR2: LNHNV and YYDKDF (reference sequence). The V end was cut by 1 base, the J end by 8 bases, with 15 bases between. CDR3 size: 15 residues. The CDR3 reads CATSRGSGVSDEQFF. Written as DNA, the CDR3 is TGTGCCACCAGCAGAGGTTCGGGAGTATCGGATGAGCAGTTCTTC.

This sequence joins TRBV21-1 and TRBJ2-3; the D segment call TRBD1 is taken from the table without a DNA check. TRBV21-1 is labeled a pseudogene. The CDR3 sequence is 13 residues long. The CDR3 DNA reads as TGTGCCAGCAGCACGAGGGGGACAGATACGCAGTATTTT. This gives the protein CASSTRGTDTQYF.

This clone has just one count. The CDR3 nucleotides read TGTGCCAGTAGTATGGGGCTAGCGGACCAAGAGACCCAGTACTTC. Translation gives CASSMGLADQETQYF. This chain links TRBV19 with TRBJ2-5; 7 bases are shared with TRBD2. This CDR3 is built from 15 residues. V was clipped by 3 bases and J by 0 bases; unmatched bases: 4. CDR1 LNHDA and CDR2 SQIVND come from the germline V gene (reference sequence).

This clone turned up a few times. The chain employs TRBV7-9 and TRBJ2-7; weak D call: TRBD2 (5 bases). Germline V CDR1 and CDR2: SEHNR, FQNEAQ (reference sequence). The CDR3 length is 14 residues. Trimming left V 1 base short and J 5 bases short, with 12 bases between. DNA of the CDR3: TGTGCCAGCAGCTTAGGACGCGGGTTCGACGAGCAGTACTTC. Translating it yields CASSLGRGFDEQYF.

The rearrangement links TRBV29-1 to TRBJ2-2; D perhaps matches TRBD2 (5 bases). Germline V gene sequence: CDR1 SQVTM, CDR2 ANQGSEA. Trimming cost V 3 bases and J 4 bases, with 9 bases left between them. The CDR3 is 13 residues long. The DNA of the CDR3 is TGCAGCGTTGAGAGGGCCGGCACCGGGGAGCTGTTTTTT. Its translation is CSVERAGTGELFF.

CDR3 residues: CASRVQGSGNTIYF. CDR3 DNA: TGTGCCAGCAGGGTGCAGGGTTCTGGAAACACCATATATTTT. The V and J genes are TRBV5-4 and TRBJ1-3, with D maybe TRBD1 (5 bases). CDR1 is SGHNT, CDR2 YYREEE, per germline (reference sequence). This CDR3 has 14 amino acids. V dropped 5 bases and J dropped 1 base, with 10 bases sitting between them.